This T cell receptor (beta chain) is drawn from a study of T cell responses to AZD1222 COVID-19 vaccine (dated by TCRdb to about 2021). Describing the broader study: AZD1222 recipients whose second dose came at about 4 weeks and those whose second dose came at about 12 weeks were combined into one group, since spike-specific TCR depth and breadth did not differ between the two schedules. A total of 230 to 250 trial participants underwent TCR sequencing, of whom some 210 received two doses of AZD1222 and about 26 received two doses of the MenACWY control vaccine. Trial participants were enrolled by age into subgroups of 18-55, 56-69 and 70-plus years, and around 150, 28 and 57 TCR-sequenced participants, respectively, were included in these subgroups.

Overall results and qualifications from the work: Nearly half of unique spike-specific TCRs reportedly recognized epitopes outside regions mutated in the B.1.351 and B.1.1.7 variants. The vaccine-associated CD4 TCRs covered the entire spike protein, and the dominant responses fell in regions 160-218 and 743-854. A significant rise in spike-specific TCR breadth and depth was observed after two AZD1222 doses relative to day 0 and relative to MenACWY recipients. The 56-69-year group was small, and its depth increase did not reach significance, likely because of low power. Only a handful of AZD1222 recipients were SARS-CoV-2 seropositive at baseline, limiting conclusions about previously exposed vaccinees. Participants were mostly white British, with more females than males. The authors suggested clonal diversity may have been underestimated. Because no day 14 peak-response samples were available, repertoires were characterized only after the peak T cell response.

Of note for this clone: Its cognate antigen has yet to be identified. Per-nucleotide qualities are absent, and no much larger clonotype sits a single base away.

The time point label, read with the paper, signifies: baseline before first vaccination. The vaccinee samples were drawn from two UK trials, COV001 and COV002, one of which was a single-blind randomized controlled phase 2/3 trial testing AZD1222 (ChAdOx1 nCoV-19) in healthy adults. Trial participant PBMC samples were collected at day 0 and day 28 after the second dose for TCRbeta chain sequencing. The CDR3 regions of human TCRbeta chains were subjected to immunosequencing. The source study handled its data this way. Repertoire TCRs were matched against a reference library of SARS-CoV-2-specific TCRs generated with the MIRA antigen-specificity platform. Breadth was defined as the fraction of unique TCRs that were SARS-CoV-2-associated, and depth was defined as the fraction of total T cells that were SARS-CoV-2-associated. Using the MIRA data, each spike-specific TCR was mapped to the spike region that the TCR reacts to and placed in a CD4 or CD8 class. Log10-transformed breadth and depth values were compared by one-way ANOVA with Sidak's multiple comparisons tests. Entries here come from immuneACCESS through TCRdb and include only in-frame sequences with V and J called. Some clones fail to appear in such tables; in the studies checked, an unresolved V gene covers under half of the shortfall, and the cause of the remainder is unknown. V and J calls and clone size are those listed in that table; D and trimming were worked out from the DNA. This sample is represented by approximately 65,000 clones; around 80% of them were singletons. About an eighth of the sample is in the top ten clones.

Trimming costs V 4 bases and J 0 bases, and their ends lie 7 bases apart. The CDR3 measures 14 amino acids from cysteine to phenylalanine. Only the CDR3 region is kept as DNA, spanning 42 bases read in frame from base 1. CDR1 and CDR2, looked up from the germline V gene, are SGHRS and YFSETQ. This sample comprised peripheral blood, obtained on day 0 of AZD1222 vaccination. Recombination linked TRBV5-1 to TRBJ1-4, with no D gene named confidently. This TCR came from an adult in good health. The nucleotides read TGCGCCAGCAGCGCAGGATCAACTAATGAAAAACTGTTTTTT. This sequence encodes CASSAGSTNEKLFF.